This T cell receptor beta chain came from a study of STAT5B mutations in CD4+ large granular lymphocyte leukemia. This clone is a singleton in its sample. Measured with immunoSEQ multiplex PCR; TCRdb has only the in-frame clones, and not every one. In the table there are tens of thousands of clones, about 80% of which are singletons. This CDR3 has 15 residues. Germline CDR1 reads MNHNS; CDR2 reads SASEGT. V lost 0 bases, J lost 8 bases, and 13 bases lay in between. Sequencing was carried out using CD4+ T cells from blood buffy coats. The chain uses TRBV6-1 and TRBJ1-4, with D tentatively TRBD1 (6 bases). This TCR derives from a human donor in good health. The CDR3 bases are TGTGCCAGCAGTGAAGCCGGCAGGGGCACGGAAAAACTGTTTTTT. Translating gives CASSEAGRGTEKLFF.